This T cell receptor (beta chain) was captured by sequencing in a study of beta chain features in type 1 diabetes. Study observations and caveats: Patients with Type 1 diabetes showed moderately but significantly shorter TCRB CDR3s in all four CD4+ subsets.

Germline V gene sequence: CDR1 SGDLS, CDR2 YYNGEE. This CDR3 contains 14 residues. Trimming removed 3 bases from V and 4 bases from J, with 13 bases in between. This clone was recorded a few times. Its specificity is unknown. Expressed TCRB transcripts were sequenced, since all the RNA that had been isolated was reverse transcribed. The data were produced by immunoSEQ multiplex PCR, yet TCRdb's version contains in-frame clones alone and is incomplete. The data hold hundreds of thousands of clones, with more than 12% observed a single time. The sequenced sample was naive CD4+ T cells from blood. This chain uses TRBV9 with TRBJ1-1; TRBD1 is a possible D gene (5 bases). The TCR was taken from a man aged 18 to 30 with type 1 diabetes. The CDR3 DNA is TGTGCCAGCAGCGCTATAACAGGATCCACTGAAGCTTTCTTT. This translates into CASSAITGSTEAFF.